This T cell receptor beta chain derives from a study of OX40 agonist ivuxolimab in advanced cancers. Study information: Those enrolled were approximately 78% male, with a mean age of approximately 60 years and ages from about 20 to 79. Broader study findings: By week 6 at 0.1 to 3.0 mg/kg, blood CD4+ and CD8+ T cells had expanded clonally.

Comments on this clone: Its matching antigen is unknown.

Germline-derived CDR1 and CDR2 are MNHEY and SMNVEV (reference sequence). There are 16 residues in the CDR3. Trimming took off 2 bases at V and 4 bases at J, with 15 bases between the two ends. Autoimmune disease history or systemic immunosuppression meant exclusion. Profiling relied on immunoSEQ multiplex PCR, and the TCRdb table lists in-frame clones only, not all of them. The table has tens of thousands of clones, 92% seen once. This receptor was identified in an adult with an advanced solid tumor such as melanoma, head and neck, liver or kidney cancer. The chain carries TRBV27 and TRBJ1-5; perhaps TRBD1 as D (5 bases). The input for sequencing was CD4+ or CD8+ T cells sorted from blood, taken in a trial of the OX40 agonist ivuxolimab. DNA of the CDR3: TGTGCCAGCAGTTTAAGCTCCGGGACGGGGAATCAGCCCCAGCATTTT. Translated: CASSLSSGTGNQPQHF.